These 10 T cell receptor beta chains originate from one sample sequenced in a study of T cells after yellow fever vaccination. Via MiXCR, TCRdb re-called the 5' RACE reads, giving one row per CDR3 protein. The sample holds 110,000 to 150,000 distinct CDR3 sequences, approximately 6.6% seen once. The material was CD4+ T cells sorted from PBMCs, obtained 10 days after the yellow fever booster vaccination. These receptors were collected from a man under 40 who received the YFV17D yellow fever vaccine.

This clonotype was picked up many times. The rearrangement joins TRBV5-1 to TRBJ2-3; D remains ambiguous. The germline CDR1 and CDR2 sequences are SGHRS and YFSETQ. V was cut by 3 bases and J by 5 bases, with 7 bases left in between. The CDR3 is made up of 12 amino acids. Here the CDR3 DNA reads TGCGCCAGCAGCTCTCTAGGAGATACGCAGTATTTT. This gives the protein CASSSLGDTQYF. Complete variable domain (other parts from reference TRBV5-1 and TRBJ2-3): KAGVTQTPRYLIKTRGQQVTLSCSPISGHRSVSWYQQTPGQGLQFLFEYFSETQRNKGNFPGRFSGRQFSNSRSEMNVSTLELGDSALYLCASSSLGDTQYFGPGTRLTVL.

This clonotype was counted ten times or more. V usage is TRBV15 and J usage is TRBJ2-7, with 8 bases identical to TRBD1. This CDR3 spans 13 amino acids. Trimming cost V 7 bases and J 3 bases; bases outside gene matches: 5. CDR1 LNHNV and CDR2 YYDKDF come from the germline V gene (reference sequence). DNA for the CDR3: TGTGCCACCACGTTGGGACAGGACTACGAGCAGTACTTC. It is translated as CATTLGQDYEQYF. The variable domain in full, completed from reference TRBV15 and TRBJ2-7, reads DAMVIQNPRYQVTQFGKPVTLSCSQTLNHNVMYWYQQKSSQAPKLLFHYYDKDFNNEADTPDNFQSRRPNTSFCFLDIRSPGLGDTAMYLCATTLGQDYEQYFGPGTRLTVT.

In this sample, this clonotype turned up many times. Here the CDR3 reads CASSEGSPSNYGYTF. CDR3 coding DNA: TGTGCCAGCAGTGAAGGGTCCCCATCAAACTATGGCTACACCTTC. The chain uses TRBV2 and TRBJ1-2, with D unresolved. The CDR3 totals 15 residues. Germline-derived CDR1 and CDR2 are SNHLY and FYNNEI. Trimming took 1 base from V and 2 from J, leaving 11 bases between them.

This clonotype was counted a few times. The J gene is TRBJ2-1, the V gene TRBV5-4; 7 bases fit TRBD1. Germline CDR1 is SGHNT and CDR2 is YYREEE (reference sequence). This CDR3 has 14 amino acids. The junction had 7 bases not matched to a gene; V was cut back by 4 bases and J by 6 bases. In DNA form, the CDR3 reads TGTGCCAGCAGCCCGAAATCAGGGGGCAATGAGCAGTTCTTC. This translates into CASSPKSGGNEQFF.

The rearrangement links TRBV4-3 to TRBJ2-1; maybe TRBD1 (6 bases). The CDR3 runs to 17 residues. CDR1 and CDR2 (germline): LGHNA, YSLEER. V was clipped by 5 bases and J by 7 bases, with 24 bases between them. As DNA, the CDR3 is TGCGCCAGCAGCAAGGGGGACGGAGCGGTCCCTAAGAATGAGCAGTTCTTC. It codes for CASSKGDGAVPKNEQFF.

This clonotype was detected ten times or more. The rearrangement joins TRBV5-4 to TRBJ2-1; the match to TRBD2 covers 11 bases. CDR1 is SGHNT and CDR2 is YYREEE in the germline V gene (reference sequence). Trimming at V came to 6 bases and at J to 7 bases, leaving 9 bases not matched to a gene. The CDR3 has 15 residues. CDR3: CASKKQTSGTNEQFF. The CDR3 bases are TGTGCCAGCAAGAAGCAGACTAGCGGGACTAATGAGCAGTTCTTC.

Notes on this clonotype: A much larger clone sits a single nucleotide away, making a read error possible. The chain links TRBV5-1 to TRBJ2-5, with 7 bases that match TRBD1. Germline lookup yields CDR1 SGHRS and CDR2 YFSETQ. Trimming cost V 7 bases and J 3 bases; bases outside gene matches: 6. The CDR3 length is 13 residues. CDR3 sequence reads: CASWDTGEETQYF. DNA of the CDR3: TGCGCCAGCTGGGACACAGGGGAAGAGACCCAGTACTTC.

This clonotype has just a few counts. The chain combines TRBV3-1 with TRBJ2-6; D not certain. Trimming pared 3 bases from V and 0 bases from J, leaving 3 bases between. The CDR3 extends over 14 amino acids. Per the germline V gene, CDR1 is LGHDT and CDR2 is YNNKEL (reference sequence). The CDR3 region is CASSHASGANVLTF. In DNA, the CDR3 is TGTGCCAGCAGCCATGCCTCTGGGGCCAACGTCCTGACTTTC.

This clonotype was detected many times. The rearrangement joins TRBV5-1 to TRBJ1-2, with D unclear. Trimming took 0 bases from V and 4 from J, leaving 10 bases between them. The CDR3 is made up of 14 amino acids. The V gene's germline CDR1 is SGHRS and CDR2 YFSETQ. The CDR3 sequence is CASSLEGFGYGYTF. The CDR3 region has the DNA TGCGCCAGCAGCTTGGAGGGCTTTGGCTATGGCTACACCTTC.

The sample holds many counts of this clonotype. The V call is TRBV7-8, the J call TRBJ2-1, with D uncertain. V was cut by 3 bases and J by 0 bases, with 15 bases left in between. Germline V lookup: CDR1 SGHVS, CDR2 FQNEAQ. The CDR3 has 17 amino acids. CDR3 amino acids: CASSFYLDPSSYNEQFF. The CDR3 bases are TGTGCCAGCAGCTTTTACTTGGACCCGAGCTCCTACAATGAGCAGTTCTTC.